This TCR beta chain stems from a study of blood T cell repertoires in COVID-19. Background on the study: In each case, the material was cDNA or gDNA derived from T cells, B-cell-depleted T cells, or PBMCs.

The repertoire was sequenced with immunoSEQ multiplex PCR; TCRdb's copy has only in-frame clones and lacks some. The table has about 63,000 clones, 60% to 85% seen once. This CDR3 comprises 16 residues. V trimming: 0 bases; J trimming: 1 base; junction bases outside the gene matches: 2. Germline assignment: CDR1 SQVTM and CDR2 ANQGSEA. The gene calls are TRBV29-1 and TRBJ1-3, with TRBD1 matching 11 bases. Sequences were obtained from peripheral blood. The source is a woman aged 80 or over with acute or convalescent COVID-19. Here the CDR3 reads CSVEDRDRGSGNTIYF. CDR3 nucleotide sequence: TGCAGCGTTGAAGACCGGGACAGGGGGTCTGGAAACACCATATATTTT. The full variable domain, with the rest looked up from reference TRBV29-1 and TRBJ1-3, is SAVISQKPSRDICQRGTSLTIQCQVDSQVTMMFWYRQQPGQSLTLIATANQGSEATYESGFVIDKFPISRPNLTFSTLTVSNMSPEDSSIYLCSVEDRDRGSGNTIYFGEGSWLTVV.